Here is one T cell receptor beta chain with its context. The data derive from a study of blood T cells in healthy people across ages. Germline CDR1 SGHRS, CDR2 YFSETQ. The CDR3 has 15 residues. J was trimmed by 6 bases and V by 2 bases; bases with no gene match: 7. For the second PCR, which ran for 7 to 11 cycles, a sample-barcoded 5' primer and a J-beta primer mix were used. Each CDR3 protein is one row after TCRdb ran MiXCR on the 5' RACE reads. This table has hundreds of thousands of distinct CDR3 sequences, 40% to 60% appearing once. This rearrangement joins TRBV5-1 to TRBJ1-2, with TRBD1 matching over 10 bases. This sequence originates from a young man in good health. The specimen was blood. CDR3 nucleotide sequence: TGCGCCAGCAGCTTTAAAGGGACAGGGGAGGATGGCTACACCTTC. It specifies CASSFKGTGEDGYTF.